These 26 T cell receptor beta chains share one sample of origin, sequenced in a study of CD8+ T cells in alopecia areata. Extracted RNA was reverse transcribed, and the resulting cDNA served as sequencing template. Sequencing used immunoSEQ multiplex PCR; TCRdb keeps in-frame clones, though not all of them. The sample shows over 250,000 clones, approximately 60% of them seen only once. Treatment: oral pan-JAK inhibitor, 5-10 mg twice daily. The sample consisted of CD4+ T cells sorted from blood, taken at approximately week 52, from a patient treated with tofacitinib. Receptors originate from a human donor with alopecia areata.

On this clone itself: Relative to the germline gene, one junction end is altered; a read error may explain this. The V and J genes are TRBV4-3 and TRBJ2-3; D is perhaps TRBD2 (6 bases). Germline assignment: CDR1 LGHNA and CDR2 YSLEER. This CDR3 has 15 amino acids. The CDR3 region has the DNA TGCGCCAGCAGCCAAGATAGGCGGGGCCTTCAAGACCTTTGTTTT. Protein: CASSQDRRGLQDLCF.

V gene TRBV7-9 combines with J gene TRBJ2-7, with no clear D. V dropped 2 bases and J dropped 6 bases, with 5 bases sitting between them. Germline lookup yields CDR1 SEHNR and CDR2 FQNEAQ (reference sequence). The CDR3 sequence is 11 residues long. The CDR3 DNA is TGTGCCAGCAGCTTATCGGGCGAGCAGTACTTC. Amino acids: CASSLSGEQYF.

The chain recombines TRBV5-1 with TRBJ2-7; 8 bases are a match to TRBD2. V lost 2 bases, J lost 1 base, and 5 bases stayed unmatched. Germline V gene data show CDR1 as SGHRS and CDR2 as YFSETQ. The CDR3 extends over 15 amino acids. The CDR3 sequence: CASSFGGALSYEQYF. CDR3 bases: TGCGCCAGCAGCTTCGGGGGGGCGCTTTCCTACGAGCAGTACTTC.

V is TRBV18 and J is TRBJ2-5; 9 bases are a match to TRBD1. This CDR3 region has 14 residues. The J segment lost 4 bases and the V segment lost 4 bases, leaving 4 bases of the junction unmatched. The germline V gene has CDR1 KGHSH and CDR2 LQKENI. The CDR3 region has the DNA TGTGCCAGCTCACTTCGGACAGGGGCAGAGACCCAGTACTTC. Translation gives CASSLRTGAETQYF.

This rearrangement joins TRBV30 to TRBJ2-1; unclear D gene. Trimming removed 6 bases at V and 6 bases at J, with 6 bases between. Germline V gene sequence: CDR1 GTSNPN, CDR2 SVGIG (reference sequence). The CDR3 is 10 residues long. CDR3 protein: CACKSNEQFF. Here the CDR3 DNA reads TGTGCCTGCAAAAGCAATGAGCAGTTCTTC.

This chain connects TRBV20-1 to TRBJ2-3, with unresolved D. CDR1 DFQATT and CDR2 SNEGSKA come from the germline V gene (reference sequence). V dropped 1 base and J dropped 4 bases, with 3 bases sitting between them. This CDR3 is built from 11 residues. In nucleotides, the CDR3 is TGCAGTGCTAGAGCCGCAGATACGCAGTATTTT. Amino acid sequence: CSARAADTQYF.

This clone has just a few counts. The rearrangement joins TRBV7-2 to TRBJ2-2; the D is unclear. The CDR3 length is 14 residues. Germline V gene sequence: CDR1 SGHTA, CDR2 FQGNSA. V was clipped by 1 base and J by 1 base, with 4 bases between them. The CDR3 loop reads CASSLGQNTGELFF. For the CDR3, the DNA is TGTGCCAGCAGCTTAGGACAGAACACCGGGGAGCTGTTTTTT.

This chain joins TRBV30 and TRBJ2-6, with D perhaps TRBD1 (5 bases). Trimming removed 3 bases from V and 2 bases from J, with 5 bases in between. The CDR3 contains 13 residues. Germline CDR1 is GTSNPN and CDR2 is SVGIG (reference sequence). CDR3 sequence: CAWRQAGANVLTF. The CDR3 DNA is TGTGCCTGGAGACAGGCTGGGGCCAACGTCCTGACTTTC.

This chain links TRBV4-2 with TRBJ2-5; D is possibly TRBD1 (5 bases). The CDR3 is 15 residues long. In germline, CDR1 is LGHNA, CDR2 YNFKEQ. V shed 0 bases and J shed 4 bases, with 12 bases lying between them. The CDR3 nucleotides read TGTGCCAGCAGCCAAGAACCCCGTCAGGGAGAGACCCAGTACTTC. The encoded protein is CASSQEPRQGETQYF.

This clone was observed a handful of times. A junction boundary mismatches the germline segment, possibly from a read error. This chain joins TRBV20-1 and TRBJ1-4; D remains ambiguous. Germline CDR1 reads DFQATT; CDR2 reads SNEGSKA (reference sequence). The CDR3 length is 11 residues. CDR3 DNA sequence: TGCAGTGCTGGAGACGATGAAAAACTGTTTTTT. It translates to CSAGDDEKLFF.

The genes are TRBV5-6 and TRBJ2-2, with a tentative D call TRBD2 (6 bases). V lost 3 bases and J 4 bases, leaving 13 bases between the germline ends. Germline V gene data show CDR1 as SGHDT and CDR2 as YYEEEE. CDR3 length: 15 residues. CDR3 region: CASSSGLSSTGELFF. The CDR3 region has the DNA TGTGCCAGCAGCTCGGGACTTTCCTCCACCGGGGAGCTGTTTTTT.

This rearrangement joins TRBV6-5 to TRBJ1-1; unclear D gene. Germline lookup yields CDR1 MNHEY and CDR2 SVGAGI. The CDR3 covers 14 residues. The ends were cut back, 2 bases at V and 6 bases at J, with 13 bases in the middle. CDR3 region: CASSYADPTAEAFF. In nucleotides, the CDR3 is TGTGCCAGCAGTTACGCGGACCCGACCGCTGAAGCTTTCTTT.

V usage is TRBV29-1 and J usage is TRBJ1-3; D call uncertain. The CDR3 spans 13 residues. The V gene's germline CDR1 is SQVTM and CDR2 ANQGSEA. V shed 3 bases and J shed 4 bases, with 10 bases lying between them. CDR3 loop: CSVESAGGNTIYF. For the CDR3, the DNA is TGCAGCGTTGAGTCCGCTGGGGGAAACACCATATATTTT.

CDR3 nucleotide sequence: TGTGCCAGCAGTGCCCTCCCCTCTGGGGCCGAGCAGTACTTC. Its translation: CASSALPSGAEQYF. The chain links TRBV25-1 to TRBJ2-5, with D possibly being TRBD1 (5 bases). TRBJ2-7 matches the DNA end more closely, so the J call is doubtful. CDR1 is MGHDK, CDR2 SYGVNS, per germline. The CDR3 totals 14 residues.

This clone was counted only a few times. The chain has TRBV14 and TRBJ1-1, with a tentative D call TRBD1 (5 bases). The V end lost 0 bases, the J end lost 4 bases, and 12 bases lay between the germline ends. There are 15 residues in the CDR3. Germline V lookup: CDR1 SGHDN, CDR2 FVKESK. CDR3 region: CASSQDLWGGTEAFF. The CDR3 nucleotides are TGTGCCAGCAGCCAAGATCTTTGGGGGGGCACTGAAGCTTTCTTT.

The chain uses TRBV4-3 and TRBJ2-7; tentative D call: TRBD1 (6 bases). V was trimmed by 3 bases and J by 5 bases, leaving 17 bases between them. CDR1 is LGHNA, CDR2 YSLEER, per germline. The CDR3 is 15 amino acids. The CDR3 sequence is CASSHRKEGGHEQYF. The DNA for the CDR3 is TGCGCCAGCAGCCACCGTAAAGAAGGGGGACACGAGCAGTACTTC.

This rearrangement joins TRBV29-1 to TRBJ1-1, with D possibly TRBD1 on 5 matching bases. The V end lost 4 bases, the J end lost 2 bases, and 11 bases lay between the germline ends. The length of the CDR3 is 13 residues. Germline V gene lookup returns CDR1 SQVTM and CDR2 ANQGSEA. The chain's CDR3 is CSVVAGGNTEAFF. The DNA of the CDR3 is TGCAGCGTTGTGGCGGGGGGAAACACTGAAGCTTTCTTT.

CDR3 amino acids: CASSLPGRLFEGYTF. The CDR3 DNA sequence: TGTGCCAGCAGCTTACCGGGACGGTTATTCGAGGGCTACACCTTC. The rearrangement joins TRBV7-2 to TRBJ1-2, with D maybe TRBD1 (5 bases). The CDR3 is 15 residues long. The germline V and J ends were trimmed by 2 bases and 8 bases, with 18 bases remaining between them. CDR1 and CDR2 (germline): SGHTA, FQGNSA.

This CDR3 reads CASSLDRGRDNSPLHF. The CDR3 bases are TGTGCCAGCAGCTTGGACAGGGGGCGAGATAATTCACCCCTCCACTTT. The chain carries TRBV5-6 and TRBJ1-6, with TRBD1 identical over 9 bases. Germline CDR1 SGHDT, CDR2 YYEEEE. Trimming at V came to 0 bases and at J to 5 bases, leaving 3 bases not matched to a gene. CDR3 length: 16 residues.

Only a few counts were recorded for this clone. J is TRBJ2-3 and V is TRBV11-1, with a tentative D call TRBD2 (6 bases). Germline CDR1 SGHAT, CDR2 FQDESV (reference sequence). This CDR3 is built from 15 residues. V shed 9 bases and J shed 0 bases, with 16 bases lying between them. The CDR3 loop is CASIRGLSSTDTQYF. The CDR3 coding sequence is TGTGCCAGTATTAGGGGACTCAGTAGCACAGATACGCAGTATTTT.

This chain uses TRBV30 with TRBJ2-3; maybe TRBD1 (6 bases). This CDR3 comprises 14 residues. Germline values: CDR1 GTSNPN, CDR2 SVGIG (reference sequence). Trimming took off 1 base at V and 1 base at J, with 9 bases between the two ends. DNA for the CDR3: TGTGCCTGGAGTGAGACAGGCCGCACAGATACGCAGTATTTT. Its translation: CAWSETGRTDTQYF.

This clone has just one count. The V call is TRBV29-1, the J call TRBJ1-1; TRBD1 agrees at 9 bases. Germline values: CDR1 SQVTM, CDR2 ANQGSEA. CDR3 length equals 14 residues. The V segment lost 6 bases and the J segment 5 bases; nucleotides outside the gene matches: 10. CDR3 loop: CSVKNRGRRTEAFF. The CDR3 nucleotides read TGCAGCGTGAAAAACAGGGGGCGCAGAACTGAAGCTTTCTTT.

This chain connects TRBV30 to TRBJ2-7; D unresolved. This CDR3 spans 11 amino acids. The germline gives CDR1 GTSNPN, CDR2 SVGIG (reference sequence). Trimming removed 5 bases from V and 5 bases from J, with 10 bases in between. The CDR3 spells CAWHGEDEQYF. As DNA, the CDR3 is TGTGCCTGGCACGGCGAGGACGAGCAGTACTTC.

In its sample, this clone was seen once. The chain carries TRBV25-1 and TRBJ2-7; TRBD1 matches at 8 bases. Looked up from germline, CDR1 is MGHDK and CDR2 is SYGVNS. Unmatched junction bases numbered 3, after V lost 2 bases and J lost 0 bases. The CDR3 is 15 residues long. The CDR3, as DNA: TGTGCCAGCAGTGAAGCTGGGACAGGCTCCTACGAGCAGTACTTC. Residues: CASSEAGTGSYEQYF.

The V call is TRBV10-3, the J call TRBJ1-2, with 8 bases aligning to TRBD1. Germline CDR1 is ENHRY and CDR2 is SYGVKD. The CDR3 loop spans 14 amino acids. With 10 bases clipped from V and 6 bases from J, the junction kept 13 bases outside the gene matches. CDR3 sequence reads: CATESTGADDGYTF. The DNA of the CDR3 is TGTGCCACCGAATCGACAGGGGCGGACGATGGCTACACCTTC.

The chain recombines TRBV30 with TRBJ2-1; D ambiguous. The CDR3 totals 15 residues. The V and J ends lost 1 base and 7 bases respectively, with 17 bases between them. Germline V lookup: CDR1 GTSNPN, CDR2 SVGIG (reference sequence). CDR3 loop: CAWSGGSALRNEQFF. The CDR3 bases are TGTGCCTGGAGTGGCGGCAGCGCCCTTCGTAATGAGCAGTTCTTC.